One sample yielded the 18 T cell receptor beta chains listed below, sequenced in a study of human T cells and chemical hapten exposure. TCRdb independently ran MiXCR on the RACE reads; one entry per CDR3 protein. The sample lists some 100,000 distinct CDR3 sequences; roughly a tenth were seen once. Time point denoted: patch test 2, 6 weeks after DPC sensitization. Noted treatment: therapeutic diphenylcyclopropenone sensitization with weekly scalp DPC. The sample in question was whole blood, obtained in connection with sensitization to the hapten diphenylcyclopropenone (DPC). Receptors originate from a woman aged 40 to 49 with alopecia areata. Some clones in this sample may be carry-over from other donors' samples.

This clonotype has a count of ten or more. The chain links TRBV19 to TRBJ2-5, with D possibly being TRBD1 (6 bases). V was cut by 6 bases and J by 3 bases, with 8 bases left in between. Germline CDR1 and CDR2: LNHDA and SQIVND (reference sequence). The CDR3 totals 12 residues. The CDR3 DNA reads TGTGCCAGTAGCGACAGGAAAGAGACCCAGTACTTC. It yields the protein CASSDRKETQYF.

In its sample, this clonotype was seen many times. V is TRBV28 and J is TRBJ2-5; 11 positions agree with TRBD1. The CDR3 extends over 16 amino acids. V shed 2 bases, J shed 6 bases, and the junction held 8 bases outside the gene matches. Germline V lookup: CDR1 MDHEN, CDR2 SYDVKM. The CDR3 sequence: CASSLMGQGVEKTQYF. CDR3 bases: TGTGCCAGCAGTTTAATGGGACAGGGGGTCGAAAAGACCCAGTACTTC.

Many counts were recorded for this clonotype. The chain is built from TRBV20-1 and TRBJ1-2; TRBD1 might be the D (5 bases). In germline, CDR1 is DFQATT, CDR2 SNEGSKA (reference sequence). The CDR3 is 17 residues long. The V and J ends lost 5 bases and 0 bases respectively, with 22 bases between them. The chain's CDR3 is CSAQRTGTVIANYGYTF. The CDR3 coding sequence is TGCAGTGCTCAAAGGACCGGGACGGTCATTGCTAACTATGGCTACACCTTC.

This clonotype occurred many times. The chain uses TRBV12-3 or TRBV12-4 and TRBJ2-1; no reliable D call. This CDR3 contains 13 residues. With 6 bases removed from V and 5 bases from J, the gap between germline ends came to 11 bases. CDR3 coding DNA: TGTGCCAGCAGCGCGGAGAACGACAATGAGCAGTTCTTC. Its protein product is CASSAENDNEQFF.

This clonotype has a handful of counts. This chain links TRBV28 with TRBJ1-2; 8 bases are shared with TRBD1. V shed 5 bases and J 9 bases; nucleotides not matched to a gene: 5. The CDR3 runs 12 residues. Germline CDR1 reads MDHEN; CDR2 reads SYDVKM. In DNA form, the CDR3 reads TGTGCCAGCAGTCCGGGACAGGCGCGCTACACCTTC. It specifies CASSPGQARYTF.

There are a few counts of this clonotype. J is TRBJ2-5 and V is TRBV3-1; 11 bases are shared with TRBD2. Germline lookup yields CDR1 LGHDT and CDR2 YNNKEL (reference sequence). The CDR3 extends over 15 amino acids. Losses at the gene ends were 2 bases for V and 3 bases for J; bases not matched to a gene: 2. CDR3: CASSQRLAGKETQYF. The CDR3 coding sequence is TGTGCCAGCAGCCAACGACTAGCGGGGAAAGAGACCCAGTACTTC.

This clonotype appeared a few times. CDR3 DNA sequence: TGTGCCAGCAGCCCCGGCCGGAATACGCAGTATTTT. This translates into CASSPGRNTQYF. This chain uses TRBV7-9 with TRBJ2-3, with D hard to call. V shed 5 bases and J shed 7 bases, with 10 bases lying between them. Looked up from germline, CDR1 is SEHNR and CDR2 is FQNEAQ (reference sequence). The CDR3 consists of 12 residues.

This clonotype was found many times. The chain has TRBV10-3 and TRBJ2-3; D remains ambiguous. The CDR3 is 15 residues long. Germline lookup yields CDR1 ENHRY and CDR2 SYGVKD. V was cut by 2 bases and J by 6 bases, with 15 bases left in between. The CDR3 DNA reads as TGTGCCATCAGTGAGCCGAGGTATACTTCCGATACGCAGTATTTT. As protein: CAISEPRYTSDTQYF.

Concerning this clonotype: Compared with germline, one end of the junction differs, possibly owing to a read error. The chain has TRBV7-7 and TRBJ2-1, with 9 positions matching TRBD2. This CDR3 spans 15 amino acids. Germline CDR1 is SSHAT and CDR2 is FNYEAQ (reference sequence). CDR3: CASSLAGDGYNEQFF. The CDR3, as DNA: TGTGCTAGCAGCTTAGCGGGGGACGGTTACAATGAGCAGTTCTTC.

This clonotype appeared many times. CDR3 protein: CAIRAGEGIGGYTF. CDR3 nucleotides: TGTGCCATCAGAGCCGGGGAGGGAATAGGTGGCTACACCTTC. The J gene is TRBJ1-2, the V gene TRBV10-3; D is ambiguous. This CDR3 is built from 14 residues. CDR1 is ENHRY, CDR2 SYGVKD, per germline. The ends were cut back, 6 bases at V and 7 bases at J, with 18 bases in the middle.

There are many counts of this clonotype. This CDR3 is CASSGTGVDTGELFF. For the CDR3, the DNA is TGCGCCAGCAGCGGGACAGGGGTGGACACCGGGGAGCTGTTTTTT. The rearrangement uses TRBV5-1 and TRBJ2-2, with 10 bases identical to TRBD1. Germline lookup yields CDR1 SGHRS and CDR2 YFSETQ. Trimming at V came to 4 bases and at J to 3 bases, leaving 3 bases not matched to a gene. CDR3 length equals 15 residues. Variable domain in full (rest from reference TRBV5-1 and TRBJ2-2): KAGVTQTPRYLIKTRGQQVTLSCSPISGHRSVSWYQQTPGQGLQFLFEYFSETQRNKGNFPGRFSGRQFSNSRSEMNVSTLELGDSALYLCASSGTGVDTGELFFGEGSRLTVL.

The chain is built from TRBV28 and TRBJ1-1; D remains unclear. The V gene's germline CDR1 is MDHEN and CDR2 SYDVKM. Deletions cut 6 bases from V and 4 bases from J, with 12 bases between. The CDR3 length is 13 residues. CDR3 loop: CASSPPRVTEAFF. In DNA, the CDR3 is TGTGCCAGCAGCCCACCCCGCGTCACTGAAGCTTTCTTT.

This clonotype came up a few times. The rearrangement uses TRBV29-1 and TRBJ2-5; 7 bases match TRBD1. Trimming cost V 6 bases and J 2 bases; bases outside gene matches: 18. Per the germline V gene, CDR1 is SQVTM and CDR2 is ANQGSEA. The CDR3 is 17 amino acids. In DNA form, the CDR3 reads TGCAGCGTGAACAGGGGTCTGGGAGACAGTGGGCAAGAGACCCAGTACTTC. As protein: CSVNRGLGDSGQETQYF.

This clonotype turned up a few times. The chain uses TRBV19 and TRBJ2-4; D is undetermined. Germline CDR1 reads LNHDA; CDR2 reads SQIVND (reference sequence). The CDR3 runs to 14 residues. V shed 6 bases and J shed 0 bases, with 9 bases lying between them. This CDR3 reads CASSLGLAKNIQYF. Here the CDR3 DNA reads TGTGCCAGTAGCCTAGGGTTAGCCAAAAACATTCAGTACTTC. The variable domain in full, with the rest retrieved from reference TRBV19 and TRBJ2-4, is DGGITQSPKYLFRKEGQNVTLSCEQNLNHDAMYWYRQDPGQGLRLIYYSQIVNDFQKGDIAEGYSVSREKKESFPLTVTSAQKNPTAFYLCASSLGLAKNIQYFGAGTRLSVL.

This clonotype was seen a few times. The rearrangement joins TRBV27 to TRBJ2-7; 7 positions match TRBD2. J was trimmed by 0 bases and V by 5 bases; bases with no gene match: 1. The CDR3 is made up of 13 amino acids. Looked up from germline, CDR1 is MNHEY and CDR2 is SMNVEV (reference sequence). The CDR3 sequence is CASSAGVSYEQYF. As DNA, the CDR3 is TGTGCCAGCAGTGCGGGGGTCTCCTACGAGCAGTACTTC.

This clonotype was recorded a few times. This chain uses TRBV5-4 with TRBJ2-7; 9 nucleotides line up with TRBD1. In germline, CDR1 is SGHNT, CDR2 YYREEE (reference sequence). V trimming: 1 base; J trimming: 2 bases; junction bases outside the gene matches: 1. This CDR3 is built from 14 residues. Written as DNA, the CDR3 is TGTGCCAGCAGCTTGTGGGACAGGGCCTACGAGCAGTACTTC. This translates into CASSLWDRAYEQYF.

Many counts were recorded for this clonotype. The chain joins TRBV7-2 to TRBJ1-2; possible D gene TRBD1, 5 bases. Germline lookup yields CDR1 SGHTA and CDR2 FQGNSA. The germline V and J ends were trimmed by 1 base and 4 bases, with 10 bases remaining between them. This CDR3 contains 14 residues. The CDR3 reads CASSLGGQGYGYTF. In nucleotides, the CDR3 is TGTGCCAGCAGCTTAGGAGGGCAGGGCTATGGCTACACCTTC.

This clonotype came up a few times. This chain connects TRBV6-2 or TRBV6-3 to TRBJ1-1; TRBD1 aligns across 7 bases. J lost 0 bases, V lost 6 bases, and 4 bases had no gene match. This CDR3 has 14 residues. Germline V gives CDR1 MNHEY, CDR2 SVGEGT. The CDR3 coding sequence is TGTGCCAGCAGGGGGGACAGTTTGAACACTGAAGCTTTCTTT. Residues: CASRGDSLNTEAFF.